This T cell receptor (beta chain) appears in the sequencing data of a study of shared clonotypes between healthy human individuals. This CDR3 comprises 15 residues. Per the germline V gene, CDR1 is SNHLY and CDR2 is FYNNEI. J gave up 3 bases and V 6 bases, and 11 bases lay outside the gene matches. Profiling relied on immunoSEQ multiplex PCR, and the TCRdb table lists in-frame clones only, not all of them. The data show 600,000 to 700,000 clones, approximately 73% seen once. The V and J genes are TRBV2 and TRBJ2-7; TRBD1 aligns across 7 bases. The TCR comes from a woman in her 30s in good health. Sequencing used memory CD4+ T cells sorted from blood. As for subset: CD45RA-negative fraction. CDR3 coding DNA: TGTGCCAGCAGCACCCTCTGGGGGACAGACTACGAGCAGTACTTC. Residues: CASSTLWGTDYEQYF.